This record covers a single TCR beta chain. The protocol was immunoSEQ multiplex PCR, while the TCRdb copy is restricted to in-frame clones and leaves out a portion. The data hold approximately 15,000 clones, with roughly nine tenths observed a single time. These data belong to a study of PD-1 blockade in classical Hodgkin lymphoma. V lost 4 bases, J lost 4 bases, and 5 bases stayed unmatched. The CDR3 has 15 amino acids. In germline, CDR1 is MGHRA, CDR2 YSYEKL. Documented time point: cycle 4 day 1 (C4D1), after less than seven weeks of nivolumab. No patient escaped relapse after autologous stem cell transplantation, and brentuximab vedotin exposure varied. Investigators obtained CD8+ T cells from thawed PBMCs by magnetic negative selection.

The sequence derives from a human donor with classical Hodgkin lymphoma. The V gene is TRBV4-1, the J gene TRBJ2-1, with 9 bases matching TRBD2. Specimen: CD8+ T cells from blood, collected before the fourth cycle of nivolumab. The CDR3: CASSRLAASYNEQFF. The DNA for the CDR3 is TGCGCCAGCAGCCGACTAGCGGCCTCTTACAATGAGCAGTTCTTC.